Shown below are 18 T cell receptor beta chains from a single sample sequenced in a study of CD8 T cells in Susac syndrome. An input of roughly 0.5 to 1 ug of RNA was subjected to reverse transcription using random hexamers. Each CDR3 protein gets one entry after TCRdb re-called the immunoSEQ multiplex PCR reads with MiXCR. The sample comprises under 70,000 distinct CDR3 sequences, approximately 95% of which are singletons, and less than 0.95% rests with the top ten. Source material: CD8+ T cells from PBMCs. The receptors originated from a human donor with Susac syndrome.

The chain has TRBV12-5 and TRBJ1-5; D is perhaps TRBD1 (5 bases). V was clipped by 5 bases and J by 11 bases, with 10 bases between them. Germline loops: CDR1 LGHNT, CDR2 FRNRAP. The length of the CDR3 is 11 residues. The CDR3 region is CASGQGRSQHF. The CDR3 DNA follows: TGTGCTAGTGGTCAGGGAAGGTCCCAGCATTTT. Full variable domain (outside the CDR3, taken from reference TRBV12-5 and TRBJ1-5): DARVTQTPRHKVTEMGQEVTMRCQPILGHNTVFWYRQTMMQGLELLAYFRNRAPLDDSGMPKDRFSAEMPDATLATLKIQPSEPRDSAVYFCASGQGRSQHFGDGTRLSIL.

Here the CDR3 DNA reads TGCAGCGTTGAGACCCCCGGGACAGCTAACTATGGCTACACCTTC. Its protein is CSVETPGTANYGYTF. J is TRBJ1-2 and V is TRBV29-1; 7 bases line up with TRBD1. The CDR3 contains 15 residues. J gave up 0 bases and V 3 bases, and 7 bases lay outside the gene matches. Germline values: CDR1 SQVTM, CDR2 ANQGSEA.

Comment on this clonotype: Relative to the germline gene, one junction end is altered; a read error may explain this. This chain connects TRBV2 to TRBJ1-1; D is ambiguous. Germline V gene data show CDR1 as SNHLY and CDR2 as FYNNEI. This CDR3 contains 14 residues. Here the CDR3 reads CASREGGRPVFAFF. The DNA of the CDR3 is TGTGCCAGCAGGGAAGGAGGCAGGCCGGTTTTTGCTTTCTTT.

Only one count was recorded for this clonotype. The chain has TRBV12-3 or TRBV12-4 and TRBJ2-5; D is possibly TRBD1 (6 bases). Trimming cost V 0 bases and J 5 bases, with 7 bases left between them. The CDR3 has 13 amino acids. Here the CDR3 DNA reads TGTGCCAGCAGTTTAGCGGGGGCGGAGACCCAGTACTTC. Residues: CASSLAGAETQYF.

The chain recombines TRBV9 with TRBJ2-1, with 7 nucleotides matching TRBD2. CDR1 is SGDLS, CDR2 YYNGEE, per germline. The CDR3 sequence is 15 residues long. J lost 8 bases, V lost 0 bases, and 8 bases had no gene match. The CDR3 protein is CASSVGRLGGDEQFF. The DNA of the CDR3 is TGTGCCAGCAGCGTAGGCCGCTTGGGGGGGGATGAGCAGTTCTTC.

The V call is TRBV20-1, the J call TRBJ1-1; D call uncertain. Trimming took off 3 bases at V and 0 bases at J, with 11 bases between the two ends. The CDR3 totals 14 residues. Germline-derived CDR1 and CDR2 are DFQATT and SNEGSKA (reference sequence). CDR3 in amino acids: CSASDVGMNTEAFF. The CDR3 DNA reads TGCAGTGCTAGCGACGTGGGGATGAACACTGAAGCTTTCTTT.

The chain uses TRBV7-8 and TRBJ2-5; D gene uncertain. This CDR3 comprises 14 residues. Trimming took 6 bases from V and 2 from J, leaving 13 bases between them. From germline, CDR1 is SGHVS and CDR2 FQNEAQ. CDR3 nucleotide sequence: TGTGCCAGCAGTCACCACCTTCCTCAAGAGACCCAGTACTTC. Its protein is CASSHHLPQETQYF.

CDR3 in amino acids: CASSLRGDTIYF. The CDR3 DNA follows: TGTGCCAGCAGCTTACGTGGTGACACCATATATTTT. V and J are TRBV7-9 and TRBJ1-3; no firm D call. The germline V gene has CDR1 SEHNR and CDR2 FQNEAQ (reference sequence). V lost 2 bases, J lost 8 bases, and 7 bases lay in between. The CDR3 runs to 12 residues.

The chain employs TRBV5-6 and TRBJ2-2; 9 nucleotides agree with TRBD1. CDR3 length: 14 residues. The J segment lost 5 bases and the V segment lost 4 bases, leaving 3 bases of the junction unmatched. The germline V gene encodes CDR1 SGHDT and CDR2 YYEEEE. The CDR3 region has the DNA TGTGCCAGCAGCCAAGGGACAGGGACCGGGGAGCTGTTTTTT. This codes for CASSQGTGTGELFF.

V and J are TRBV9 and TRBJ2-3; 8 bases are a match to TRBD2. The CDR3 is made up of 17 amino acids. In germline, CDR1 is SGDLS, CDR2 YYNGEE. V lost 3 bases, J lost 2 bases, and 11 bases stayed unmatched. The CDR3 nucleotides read TGTGCCAGCAGCGATTCGGGTAGCGGGGATACCACAGATACGCAGTATTTT. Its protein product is CASSDSGSGDTTDTQYF.

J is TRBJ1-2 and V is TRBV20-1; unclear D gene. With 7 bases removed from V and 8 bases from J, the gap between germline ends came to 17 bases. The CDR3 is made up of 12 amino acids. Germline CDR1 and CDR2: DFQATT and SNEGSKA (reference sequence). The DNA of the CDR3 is TGCAGTGGCATAAATATCGGCCACGGCTACACCTTC. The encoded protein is CSGINIGHGYTF.

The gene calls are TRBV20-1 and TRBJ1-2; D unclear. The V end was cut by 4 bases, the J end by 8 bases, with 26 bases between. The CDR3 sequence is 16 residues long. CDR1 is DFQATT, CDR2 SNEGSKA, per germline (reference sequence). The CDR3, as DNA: TGCAGTGCTACGGACGTTATGGGAAATCCGGATCCGGGCTACACCTTC. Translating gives CSATDVMGNPDPGYTF.

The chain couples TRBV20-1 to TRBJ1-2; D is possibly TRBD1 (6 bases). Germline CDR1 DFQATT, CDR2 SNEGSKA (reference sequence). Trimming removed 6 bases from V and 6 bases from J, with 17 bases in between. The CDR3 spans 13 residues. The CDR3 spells CSAAKTGSHGYTF. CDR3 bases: TGCAGTGCAGCAAAGACAGGCTCGCATGGCTACACCTTC.

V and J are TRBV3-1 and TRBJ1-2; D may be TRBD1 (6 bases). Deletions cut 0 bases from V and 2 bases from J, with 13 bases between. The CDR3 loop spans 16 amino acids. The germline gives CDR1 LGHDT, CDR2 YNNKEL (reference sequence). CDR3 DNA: TGTGCCAGCAGCCAAGACAAGGGCAGGGGAAACTATGGCTACACCTTC. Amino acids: CASSQDKGRGNYGYTF.

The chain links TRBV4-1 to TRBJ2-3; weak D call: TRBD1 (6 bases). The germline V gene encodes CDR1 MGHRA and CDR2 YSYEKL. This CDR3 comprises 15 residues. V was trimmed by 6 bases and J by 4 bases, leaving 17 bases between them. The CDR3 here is CASSRVDSVSDTQYF. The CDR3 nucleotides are TGCGCCAGCAGTCGGGTGGACAGTGTGTCAGATACGCAGTATTTT.

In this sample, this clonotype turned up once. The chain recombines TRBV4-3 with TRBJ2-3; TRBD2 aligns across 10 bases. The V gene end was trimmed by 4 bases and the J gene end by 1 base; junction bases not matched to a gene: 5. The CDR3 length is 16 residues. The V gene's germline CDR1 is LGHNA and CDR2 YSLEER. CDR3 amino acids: CASSPLLAGGTDTQYF. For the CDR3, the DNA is TGCGCCAGCAGCCCCCTTCTAGCGGGGGGCACAGATACGCAGTATTTT.

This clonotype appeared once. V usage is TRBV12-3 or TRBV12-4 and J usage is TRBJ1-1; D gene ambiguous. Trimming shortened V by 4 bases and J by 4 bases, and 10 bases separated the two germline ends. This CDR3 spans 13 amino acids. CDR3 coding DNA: TGTGCCAGCAGTTCTGGGGTTGTCACTGAAGCTTTCTTT. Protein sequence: CASSSGVVTEAFF.

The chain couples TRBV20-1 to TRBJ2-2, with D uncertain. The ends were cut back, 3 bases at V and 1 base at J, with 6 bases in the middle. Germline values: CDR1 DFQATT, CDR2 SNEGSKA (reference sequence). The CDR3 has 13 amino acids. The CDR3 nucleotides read TGCAGTGCTAGGGCCAGGAACACCGGGGAGCTGTTTTTT. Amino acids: CSARARNTGELFF.